A selection of T cell receptor beta chains follows, all from one sample in a study of human T cells and chemical hapten exposure. In TCRdb, the RACE reads were re-called with MiXCR into one record per CDR3 protein. The sample contains around 300,000 distinct CDR3 sequences, about 5% of which appear only once. The source material was whole blood, sampled in connection with sensitization to the hapten diphenylcyclopropenone (DPC). These receptors originate from a woman between 18 and 29 years old with alopecia areata. Some clones in this sample may be carry-over from other donors' samples. The conserved cysteine and the conserved F or W are not part of the CDR3 here. Size values are once, few and many counts, or a class for expanded clones, and some rows have none.

length	size	V	J	CDR3
12	many	TRBV3-1	TRBJ1-2	ASSPLSGVGGYT
20	many	TRBV9	TRBJ2-2	ASSVGRLRVAGGPGKNGELF
11	-	TRBV7-3	TRBJ2-2	ASSFQPTGELF
17	-	TRBV7-9	TRBJ2-2	ASSPFPGQGSPNTGELF
13	many	TRBV5-5	TRBJ1-4	ASSWGNVAAEKLF
14	-	TRBV7-2	TRBJ1-5	ASSLATAYSNQPQH
14	-	TRBV6-5	TRBJ1-6	ASSYSEGTGYSPLH
15	-	TRBV3-1	TRBJ1-2	ASSQDIWGGTNYGYT
13	many	TRBV4-3	TRBJ2-3	ASSPDSLNTDTQY
14	many	TRBV7-8	TRBJ2-6	ASSRSPGSGANVLT
11	-	TRBV5-1	TRBJ2-5	ASSATEGETQY
11	few	TRBV12-3/TRBV12-4	TRBJ2-2	ASRPPGDGELF
12	few	TRBV28	TRBJ2-7	ASSHPYDSYEQY
11	-	TRBV15	TRBJ2-1	ATSRDRYNEQF
12	many	TRBV5-4	TRBJ2-7	ASREGQTPGEQY
13	-	TRBV4-2	TRBJ1-1	ASSQEYEGDRGAF
14	-	TRBV18	TRBJ2-6	ASTSTELTGANVLT
11	-	TRBV3-1	TRBJ2-3	ASSQDRGKAQY
8	many	TRBV29-1	TRBJ2-1	SAHSGEQF
12	-	TRBV7-2	TRBJ2-1	ASSLALLAGVQF
15	-	TRBV6-2/TRBV6-3	TRBJ1-1	ASSYSNFQTRNTEAF
12	-	TRBV9	TRBJ1-2	ASSVEVRGRGYT
16	many	TRBV6-2/TRBV6-3	TRBJ2-6	ASSRLRPAGSGANVLT
14	-	TRBV2	TRBJ2-1	ASTGGTIYSYNEQF
14	few	TRBV6-5	TRBJ2-7	ASSYPQGGGLSEQY
12	many	TRBV6-2/TRBV6-3	TRBJ1-1	ASSAPARSTEAF
13	-	TRBV5-3	TRBJ1-2	ARSPDRGLPGGYT
13	many	TRBV20-1	TRBJ2-4	SAPQLAGSLAIQY
12	-	TRBV2	TRBJ2-3	ASTPRRAPDTQY
12	many	TRBV29-1	TRBJ1-2	SVERWGQDPGYT
12	-	TRBV2	TRBJ1-5	ASTDEESNQPQH
12	-	TRBV4-1	TRBJ2-7	ASSQDRGLYEQY
12	few	TRBV5-4	TRBJ2-5	ASYPGQDQETQY
14	-	TRBV5-1	TRBJ2-2	ASSSDGQPNTGELF
12	many	TRBV6-5	TRBJ1-6	ASSRDSPSHPLH
12	-	TRBV6-2/TRBV6-3	TRBJ2-1	ASSHSGGSGEQF
12	few	TRBV12-5	TRBJ2-3	ASGSSTRPDTQY